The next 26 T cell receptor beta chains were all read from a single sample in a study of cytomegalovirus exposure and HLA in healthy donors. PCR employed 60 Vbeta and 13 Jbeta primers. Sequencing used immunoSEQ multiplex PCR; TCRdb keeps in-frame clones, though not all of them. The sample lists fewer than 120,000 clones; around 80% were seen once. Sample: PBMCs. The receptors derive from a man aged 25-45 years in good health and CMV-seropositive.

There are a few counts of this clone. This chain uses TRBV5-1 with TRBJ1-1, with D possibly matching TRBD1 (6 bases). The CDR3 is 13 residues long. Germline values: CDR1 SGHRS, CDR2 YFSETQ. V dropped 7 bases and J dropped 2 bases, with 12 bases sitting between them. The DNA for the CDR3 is TGCGCCAGCTCCGGGACACCAAACACTGAAGCTTTCTTT. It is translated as CASSGTPNTEAFF.

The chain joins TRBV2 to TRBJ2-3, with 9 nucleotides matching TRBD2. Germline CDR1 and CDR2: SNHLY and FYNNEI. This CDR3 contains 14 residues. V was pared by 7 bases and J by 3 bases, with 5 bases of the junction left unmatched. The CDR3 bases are TGTGCCAGCAATCGGCTAGCGGGGACAGATACGCAGTATTTT. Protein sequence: CASNRLAGTDTQYF.

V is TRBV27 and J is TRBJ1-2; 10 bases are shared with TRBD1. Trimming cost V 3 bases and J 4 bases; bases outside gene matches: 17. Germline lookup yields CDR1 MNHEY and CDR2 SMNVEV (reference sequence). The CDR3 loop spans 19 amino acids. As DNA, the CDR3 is TGTGCCAGCAGTTTTACCGGGGGCAAAGACAGGGGGCATCTCTATGGCTACACCTTC. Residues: CASSFTGGKDRGHLYGYTF.

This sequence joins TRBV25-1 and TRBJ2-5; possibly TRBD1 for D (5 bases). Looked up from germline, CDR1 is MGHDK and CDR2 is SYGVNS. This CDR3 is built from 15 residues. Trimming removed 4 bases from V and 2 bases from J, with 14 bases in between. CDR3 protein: CASSADTESQETQYF. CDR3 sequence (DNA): TGTGCCAGCAGTGCGGACACGGAATCACAAGAGACCCAGTACTTC.

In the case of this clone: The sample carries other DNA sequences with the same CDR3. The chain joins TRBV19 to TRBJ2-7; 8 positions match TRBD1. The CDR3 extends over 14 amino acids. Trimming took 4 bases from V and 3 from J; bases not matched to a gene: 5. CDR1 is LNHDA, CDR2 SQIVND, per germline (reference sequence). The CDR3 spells CASSTGQGSYEQYF. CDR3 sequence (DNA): TGTGCCAGTAGTACCGGACAGGGAAGCTACGAGCAGTACTTC.

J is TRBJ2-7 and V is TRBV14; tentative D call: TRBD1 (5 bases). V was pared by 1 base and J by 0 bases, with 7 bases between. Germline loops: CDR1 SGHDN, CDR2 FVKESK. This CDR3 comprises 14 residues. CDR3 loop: CASSQVRGSYEQYF. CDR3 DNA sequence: TGTGCCAGCAGCCAAGTTAGGGGCTCCTACGAGCAGTACTTC.

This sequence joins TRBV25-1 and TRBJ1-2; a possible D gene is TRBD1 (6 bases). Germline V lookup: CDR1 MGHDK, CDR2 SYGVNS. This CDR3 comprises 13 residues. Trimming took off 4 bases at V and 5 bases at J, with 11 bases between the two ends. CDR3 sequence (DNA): TGTGCCAGCAGTGCCGGGACAACTTATGGCTACACCTTC. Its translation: CASSAGTTYGYTF.

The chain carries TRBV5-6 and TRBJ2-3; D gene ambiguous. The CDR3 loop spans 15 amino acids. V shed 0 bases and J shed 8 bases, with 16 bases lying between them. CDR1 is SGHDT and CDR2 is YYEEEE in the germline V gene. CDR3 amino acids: CASSLAASAPSTQYF. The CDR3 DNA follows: TGTGCCAGCAGCTTGGCCGCAAGTGCGCCGAGTACGCAGTATTTT.

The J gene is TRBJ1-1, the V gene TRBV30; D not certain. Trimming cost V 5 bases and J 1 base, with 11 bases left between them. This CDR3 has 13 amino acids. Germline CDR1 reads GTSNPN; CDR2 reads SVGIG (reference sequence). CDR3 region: CAWDRRENTEAFF. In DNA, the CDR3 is TGTGCCTGGGATAGACGGGAGAACACTGAAGCTTTCTTT.

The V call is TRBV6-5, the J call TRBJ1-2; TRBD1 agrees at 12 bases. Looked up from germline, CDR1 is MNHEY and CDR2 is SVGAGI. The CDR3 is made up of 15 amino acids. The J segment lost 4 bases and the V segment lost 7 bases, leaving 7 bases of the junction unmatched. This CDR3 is CASIPGTGGFYGYTF. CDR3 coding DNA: TGTGCCAGCATCCCGGGGACAGGGGGCTTCTATGGCTACACCTTC.

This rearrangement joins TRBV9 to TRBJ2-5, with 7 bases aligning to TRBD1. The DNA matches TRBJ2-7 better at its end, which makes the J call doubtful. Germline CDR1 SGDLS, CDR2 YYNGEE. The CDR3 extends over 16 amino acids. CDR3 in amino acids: CASSVATGTEVYEQYF. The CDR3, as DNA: TGTGCCAGCAGCGTAGCTACTGGGACAGAAGTCTACGAGCAGTACTTC.

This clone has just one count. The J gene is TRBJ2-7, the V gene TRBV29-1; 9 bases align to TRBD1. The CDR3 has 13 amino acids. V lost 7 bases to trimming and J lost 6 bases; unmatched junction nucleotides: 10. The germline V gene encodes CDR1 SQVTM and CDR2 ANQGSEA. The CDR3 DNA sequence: TGCAGCGCCTGGTCGGGACAGGGAAGCGAGCAGTACTTC. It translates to CSAWSGQGSEQYF.

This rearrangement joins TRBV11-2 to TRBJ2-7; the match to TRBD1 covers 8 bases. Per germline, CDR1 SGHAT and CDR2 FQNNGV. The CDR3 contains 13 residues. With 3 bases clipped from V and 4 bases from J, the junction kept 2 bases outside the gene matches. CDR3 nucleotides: TGTGCCAGCAGCTTGGACAGGGTGTACGAGCAGTACTTC. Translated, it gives CASSLDRVYEQYF.

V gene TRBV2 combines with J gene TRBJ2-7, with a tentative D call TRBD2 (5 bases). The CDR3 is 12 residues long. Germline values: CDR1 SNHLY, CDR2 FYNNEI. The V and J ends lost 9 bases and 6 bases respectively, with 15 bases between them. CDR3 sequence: CASTRLSSEQYF. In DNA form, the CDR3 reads TGTGCCAGTACTAGACTTAGCTCCGAGCAGTACTTC.

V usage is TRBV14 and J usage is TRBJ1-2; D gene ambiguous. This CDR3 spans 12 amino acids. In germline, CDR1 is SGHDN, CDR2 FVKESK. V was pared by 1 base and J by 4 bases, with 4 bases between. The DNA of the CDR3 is TGTGCCAGCAGCCAAGCCTTCTATGGCTACACCTTC. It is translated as CASSQAFYGYTF.

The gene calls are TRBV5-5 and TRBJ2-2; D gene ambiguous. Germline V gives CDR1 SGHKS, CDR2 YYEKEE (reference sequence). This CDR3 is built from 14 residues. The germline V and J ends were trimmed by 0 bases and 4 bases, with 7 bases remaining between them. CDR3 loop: CASSLGLATGELFF. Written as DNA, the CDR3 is TGTGCCAGCAGCTTGGGCCTGGCCACCGGGGAGCTGTTTTTT. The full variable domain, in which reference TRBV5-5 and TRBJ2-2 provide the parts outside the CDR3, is DAGVTQSPTHLIKTRGQQVTLRCSPISGHKSVSWYQQVLGQGPQFIFQYYEKEERGRGNFPDRFSARQFPNYSSELNVNALLLGDSALYLCASSLGLATGELFFGEGSRLTVL.

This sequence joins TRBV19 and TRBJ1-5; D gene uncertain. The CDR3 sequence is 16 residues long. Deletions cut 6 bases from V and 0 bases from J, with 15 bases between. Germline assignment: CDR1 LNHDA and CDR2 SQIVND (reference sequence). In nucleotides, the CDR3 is TGTGCCAGTAGCAAATTCGACGGGTATAGCAATCAGCCCCAGCATTTT. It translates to CASSKFDGYSNQPQHF.

The CDR3 coding sequence is TGCGCCAGCAGTCCCCAGCGGGGGTGGGAAAATGAGCAGTTCTTC. This gives the protein CASSPQRGWENEQFF. This sequence joins TRBV10-1 and TRBJ2-1; 8 positions agree with TRBD2. The CDR3 is 15 amino acids. Looked up from germline, CDR1 is WNHNN and CDR2 is SYGVQD (reference sequence). V shed 5 bases, J shed 7 bases, and the junction held 10 bases outside the gene matches.

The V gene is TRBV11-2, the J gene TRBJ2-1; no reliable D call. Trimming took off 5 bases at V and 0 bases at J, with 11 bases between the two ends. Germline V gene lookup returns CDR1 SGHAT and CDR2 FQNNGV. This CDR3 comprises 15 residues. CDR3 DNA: TGTGCCAGCAGCCTGCCTACGAGCTCCTACAATGAGCAGTTCTTC. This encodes CASSLPTSSYNEQFF. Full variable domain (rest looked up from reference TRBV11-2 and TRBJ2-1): EAGVAQSPRYKIIEKRQSVAFWCNPISGHATLYWYQQILGQGPKLLIQFQNNGVVDDSQLPKDRFSAERLKGVDSTLKIQPAKLEDSAVYLCASSLPTSSYNEQFFGPGTRLTVL.

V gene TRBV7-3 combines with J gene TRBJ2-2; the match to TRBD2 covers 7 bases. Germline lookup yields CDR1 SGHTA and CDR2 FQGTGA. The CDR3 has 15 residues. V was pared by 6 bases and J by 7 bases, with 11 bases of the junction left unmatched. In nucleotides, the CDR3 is TGTGCCAGCAGTACCGTGGGGGGGGAAGGCGGGGAGCTGTTTTTT. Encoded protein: CASSTVGGEGGELFF.

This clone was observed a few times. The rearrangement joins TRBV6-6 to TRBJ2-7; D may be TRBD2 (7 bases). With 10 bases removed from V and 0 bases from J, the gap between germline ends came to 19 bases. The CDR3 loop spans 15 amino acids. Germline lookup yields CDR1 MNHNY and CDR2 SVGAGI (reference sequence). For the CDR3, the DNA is TGTGCCACCCAACGGGGGGCGGGGGACTCCTACGAGCAGTACTTC. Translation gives CATQRGAGDSYEQYF.

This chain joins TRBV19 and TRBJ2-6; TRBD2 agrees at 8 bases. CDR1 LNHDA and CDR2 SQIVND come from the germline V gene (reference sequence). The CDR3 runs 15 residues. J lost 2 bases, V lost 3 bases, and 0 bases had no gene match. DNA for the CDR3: TGTGCCAGTAGTATCGGGGGGGCTGGGGCCAACGTCCTGACTTTC. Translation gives CASSIGGAGANVLTF.

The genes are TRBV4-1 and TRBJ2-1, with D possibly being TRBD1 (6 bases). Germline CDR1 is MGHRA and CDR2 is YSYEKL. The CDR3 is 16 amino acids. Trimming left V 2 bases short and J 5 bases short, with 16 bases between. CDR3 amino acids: CASSQPGQKKNNEQFF. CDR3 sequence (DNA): TGCGCCAGCAGCCAACCCGGACAGAAAAAGAACAATGAGCAGTTCTTC.

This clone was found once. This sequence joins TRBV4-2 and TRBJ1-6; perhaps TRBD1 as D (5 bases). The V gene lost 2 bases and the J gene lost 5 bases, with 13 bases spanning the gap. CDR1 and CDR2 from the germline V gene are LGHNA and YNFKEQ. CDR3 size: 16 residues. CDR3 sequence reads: CASSQNQGRDNSPLHF. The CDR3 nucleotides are TGTGCCAGCAGCCAAAATCAGGGCCGCGATAATTCACCCCTCCACTTT.

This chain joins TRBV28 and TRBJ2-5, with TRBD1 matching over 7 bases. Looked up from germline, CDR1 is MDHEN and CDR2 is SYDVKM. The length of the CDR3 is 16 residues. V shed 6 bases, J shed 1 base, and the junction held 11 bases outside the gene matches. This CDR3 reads CASSRLGGRFQETQYF. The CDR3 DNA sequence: TGTGCCAGCAGCCGCCTAGGGGGCCGGTTCCAAGAGACCCAGTACTTC.

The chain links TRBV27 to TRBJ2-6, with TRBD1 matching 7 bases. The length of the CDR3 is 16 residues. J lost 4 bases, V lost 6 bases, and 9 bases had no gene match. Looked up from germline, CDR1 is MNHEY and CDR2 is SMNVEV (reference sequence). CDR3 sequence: CASRNIGGLGANVLTF. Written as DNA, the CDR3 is TGTGCCAGCAGGAATATAGGGGGCTTGGGGGCCAACGTCCTGACTTTC.